The TCR beta chain under discussion was sequenced for a study of T cell responses to AZD1222 COVID-19 vaccine. Study findings and constraints: Spike-specific TCR depth and breadth grew after two AZD1222 doses.

Of note for this clone: The antigen remains unidentified.

Clones were sequenced by immunoSEQ multiplex PCR, and TCRdb holds only the in-frame ones, with some missing. This sample has fewer than 70,000 clones; 85% to 90% occur once, and the top ten carry about 6.3%. The V and J ends lost 4 bases and 1 base respectively, with 13 bases between them. CDR3 length: 15 amino acids. CDR1 and CDR2 from the germline V gene are LNHDA and SQIVND (reference sequence). The clonotype originates from an adult who received the AZD1222 COVID-19 vaccine. The source was peripheral blood, collected 28 days after the second AZD1222 dose. The chain is built from TRBV19 and TRBJ1-1; no firm D call. Here the CDR3 reads CASSTLYDTNTEAFF. The CDR3 DNA reads TGTGCCAGTAGTACCCTTTACGACACGAACACTGAAGCTTTCTTT.